Sequencing of this TCR beta chain was carried out in a study of early T cells in non-severe SARS-CoV-2 infection. Findings and limits, study-wide: Anti-spike CD8 responses were favored by VDJdb matching, which missed private and CD4 specificities.

The CDR3 length is 16 residues. Trimming stripped 7 bases from V and 12 bases from J, with 30 bases between. Germline V gene lookup returns CDR1 SGHAT and CDR2 FQNNGV. This clonotype was detected many times. What it binds is unknown. TCRdb processed the 5' RACE reads anew with MiXCR; each CDR3 protein has one entry. The table includes roughly 81,000 distinct CDR3 sequences, 9.5% to 13% detected once. This TCR was recovered from an adult who was a healthcare worker with PCR-confirmed SARS-CoV-2 infection or an uninfected control (not recorded which). Input material: whole blood. This chain joins TRBV11-2 and TRBJ1-1; D perhaps matches TRBD1 (6 bases). CDR3: CASTPTGKARGAATFF. CDR3 sequence (DNA): TGTGCCAGCACCCCCACGGGGAAAGCTCGGGGGGCAGCAACTTTCTTT.